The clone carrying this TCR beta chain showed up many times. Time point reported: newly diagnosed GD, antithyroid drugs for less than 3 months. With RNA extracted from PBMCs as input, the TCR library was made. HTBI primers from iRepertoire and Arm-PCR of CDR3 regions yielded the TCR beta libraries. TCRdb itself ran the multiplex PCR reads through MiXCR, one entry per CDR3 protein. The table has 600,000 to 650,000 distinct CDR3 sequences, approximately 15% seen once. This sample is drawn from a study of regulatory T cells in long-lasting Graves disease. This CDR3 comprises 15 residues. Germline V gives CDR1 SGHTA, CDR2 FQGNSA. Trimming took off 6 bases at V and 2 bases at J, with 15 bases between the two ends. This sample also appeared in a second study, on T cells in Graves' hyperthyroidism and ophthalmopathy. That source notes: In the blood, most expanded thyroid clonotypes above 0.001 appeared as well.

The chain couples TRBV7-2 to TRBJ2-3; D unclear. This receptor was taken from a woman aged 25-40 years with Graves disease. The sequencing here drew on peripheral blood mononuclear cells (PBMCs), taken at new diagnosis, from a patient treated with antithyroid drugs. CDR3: CASRLHAGPTDTQYF. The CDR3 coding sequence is TGTGCCAGCAGGCTCCACGCCGGGCCCACAGATACGCAGTATTTT. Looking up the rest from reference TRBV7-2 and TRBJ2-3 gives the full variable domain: GAGVSQSPSNKVTEKGKDVELRCDPISGHTALYWYRQSLGQGLEFLIYFQGNSAPDKSGLPSDRFSAERTGGSVSTLTIQRTQQEDSAVYLCASRLHAGPTDTQYFGPGTRLTVL.